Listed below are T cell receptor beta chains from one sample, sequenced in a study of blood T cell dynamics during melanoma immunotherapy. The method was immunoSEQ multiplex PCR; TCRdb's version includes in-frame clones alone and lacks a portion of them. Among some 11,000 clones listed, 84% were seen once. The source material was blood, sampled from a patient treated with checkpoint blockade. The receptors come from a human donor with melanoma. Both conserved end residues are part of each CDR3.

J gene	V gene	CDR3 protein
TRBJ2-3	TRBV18	CASSPPRSGRNTDTQYF
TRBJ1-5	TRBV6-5	CASRGGPQHF
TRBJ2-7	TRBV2	CASTPQGYEQYF
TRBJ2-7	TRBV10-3	CASSYSPGFAAEYF
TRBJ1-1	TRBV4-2	CASSLGTVTEAFF
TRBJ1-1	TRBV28	CAIRGRESTEAFF
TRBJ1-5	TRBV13	CASSLRQVGDDQPQHF
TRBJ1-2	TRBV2	CASIKDRADYGYTF
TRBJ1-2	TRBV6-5	CASRGQSAYYGYTF
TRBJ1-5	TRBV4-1	CASSQETGASQPQHF
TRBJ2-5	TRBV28	CASSLAVGQGLRETQYF
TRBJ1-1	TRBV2	CASSPTGSMNTEAFF
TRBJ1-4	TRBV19	CASGYEKLFF
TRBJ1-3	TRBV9	CASSVGGRTGNTIYF
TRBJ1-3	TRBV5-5	CASSHDRSAGNTIYF
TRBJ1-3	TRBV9	CASSPRLRTGSGNTIYF
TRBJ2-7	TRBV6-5	CASSPTRGTMHEQYF